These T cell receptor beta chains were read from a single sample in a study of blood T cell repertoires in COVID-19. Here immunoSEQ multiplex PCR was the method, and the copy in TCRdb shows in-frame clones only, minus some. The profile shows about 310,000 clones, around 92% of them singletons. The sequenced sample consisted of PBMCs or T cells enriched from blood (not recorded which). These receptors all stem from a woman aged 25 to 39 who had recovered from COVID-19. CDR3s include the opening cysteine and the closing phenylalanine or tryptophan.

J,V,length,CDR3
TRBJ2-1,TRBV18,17,CASSPRGAGESYNEQFF
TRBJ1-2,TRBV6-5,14,CASSYSSQGGGYTF
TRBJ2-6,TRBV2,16,CASIVRGYPGANVLTF
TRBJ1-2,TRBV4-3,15,CASSHEEDRAHGYTF
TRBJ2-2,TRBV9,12,CASSVVSGELFF
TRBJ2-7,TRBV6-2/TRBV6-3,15,CASSRDYPPTREQYF
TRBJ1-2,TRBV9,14,CASSRQETNYGYTF
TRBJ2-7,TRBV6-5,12,CASSGVSYEQYF
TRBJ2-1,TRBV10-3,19,CAITPNGTVGGGGYNEQFF
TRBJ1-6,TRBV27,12,CASGDFQSPLHF
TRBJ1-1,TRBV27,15,CASSFTGTRNTEAFF
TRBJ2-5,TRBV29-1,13,CSVGSRIWETQYF
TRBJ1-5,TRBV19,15,CASSIAGTYGEPQHF
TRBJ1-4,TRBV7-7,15,CASSYRQGENEKLFF
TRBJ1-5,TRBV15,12,CATSKGRQPQHF
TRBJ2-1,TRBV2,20,CASSEARGGLAGGSYNEQFF
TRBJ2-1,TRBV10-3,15,CAIRDPGTSVHEQFF
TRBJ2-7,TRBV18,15,CASSPRAGGSYEQYF
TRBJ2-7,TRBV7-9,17,CASSLRGLASNRYEQYF
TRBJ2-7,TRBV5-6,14,CASSTRGASYEQYF
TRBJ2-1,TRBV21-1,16,CASSKDRAISNRGQFF
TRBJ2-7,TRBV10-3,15,CAISEGLAFTYEQYF
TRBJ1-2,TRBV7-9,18,CASSTNIDDRAANYGYTF
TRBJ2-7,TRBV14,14,CASSSWTSAYEQYF
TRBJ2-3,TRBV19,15,CASGLAGGRRDTQYF
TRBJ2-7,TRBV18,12,CASSPRGHEQYF
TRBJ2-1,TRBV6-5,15,CASLSGTPGYNEQFF
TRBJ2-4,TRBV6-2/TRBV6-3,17,CASSDPLGGVAKNIQYF
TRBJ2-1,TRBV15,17,CATSRDRSSVLYNEQFF
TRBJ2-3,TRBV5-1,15,CASSTPDYSTDTQYF
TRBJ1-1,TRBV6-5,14,CASTKQPANTEAFF
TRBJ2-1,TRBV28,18,CASSLRKLAGDGLDEQFF
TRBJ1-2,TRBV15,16,CATSDPRAGTVYGYTF
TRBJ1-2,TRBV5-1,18,CASSLSINREGAAYGYTF
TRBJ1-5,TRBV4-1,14,CASRPTGFNQPQHF
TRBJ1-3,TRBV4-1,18,CASSHAPGQGIAGNTIYF
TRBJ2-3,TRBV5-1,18,CASSRGTSSSVVVDTQYF
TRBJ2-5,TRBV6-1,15,CASSDIQGGQETQYF
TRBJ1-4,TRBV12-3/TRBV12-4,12,CASSSVGGKLFF
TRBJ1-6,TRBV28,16,CASSLQGTVRVSPLHF
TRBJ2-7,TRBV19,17,CASSRGRLAGGSYEQYF
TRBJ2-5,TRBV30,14,CAWDPTSGKGTQYF
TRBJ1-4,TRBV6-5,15,CASSYSAGANEKLFF
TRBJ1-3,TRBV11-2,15,CASSVDSAYGNTIYF
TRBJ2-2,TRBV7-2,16,CASSLTSGRAAGELFF